A selection of T cell receptor beta chains follows, all from one sample in a study of blood T cell repertoires in COVID-19. Produced via immunoSEQ multiplex PCR; TCRdb's table is partial and in-frame only. The sample has hundreds of thousands of clones; 90% are singletons. Sequencing was performed on PBMCs or T cells enriched from blood (not recorded which). Receptors originate from a man in his fifties who had been exposed to COVID-19. Each CDR3 is given with its conserved first and last residue. The order of the fields is V gene, clone size, D gene, CDR3 length, J gene, CDR3 DNA, CDR3 protein. D genes are given only for firm matches. Clone size is shown for a subset of rows, as once, few, many or a class of expanded clone.

v_gene: TRBV5-1
abundance: -
d_gene: TRBD2
len: 16
j_gene: TRBJ2-4
CDR3nt: TGCGCCAGCAGCTCAACTAGCGGGCTAGCCAAAAACATTCAGTACTTC
CDR3aa: CASSSTSGLAKNIQYF

v_gene: TRBV7-3
abundance: -
d_gene: -
len: 14
j_gene: TRBJ2-1
CDR3nt: TGTGCCAGCAGCTTAGTTCCGGGATACAATGAGCAGTTCTTC
CDR3aa: CASSLVPGYNEQFF

v_gene: TRBV5-4
abundance: -
d_gene: TRBD1
len: 13
j_gene: TRBJ1-2
CDR3nt: TGTGCCAGCACCGAAGACAGGGCCAGGGGCTACACCTTC
CDR3aa: CASTEDRARGYTF

v_gene: TRBV30
abundance: -
d_gene: -
len: 13
j_gene: TRBJ2-5
CDR3nt: TGTGCCTGGAGTTCTATGAATTTGGAGACCCAGTACTTC
CDR3aa: CAWSSMNLETQYF

v_gene: TRBV13
abundance: -
d_gene: -
len: 14
j_gene: TRBJ1-2
CDR3nt: TGTGCCAGCAGCGGCCGGGACGGGGGGTATGGCTACACCTTC
CDR3aa: CASSGRDGGYGYTF

v_gene: TRBV30
abundance: -
d_gene: -
len: 17
j_gene: TRBJ1-6
CDR3nt: TGTGCCTGGACGGTTTACAAAGGTCCAGGCGCGATGGGACCCCTCCACTTT
CDR3aa: CAWTVYKGPGAMGPLHF

v_gene: TRBV21-1
abundance: few
d_gene: -
len: 16
j_gene: TRBJ2-5
CDR3nt: TGTGCCAGCAGCAACCCCTTGTGTAGGCCCCAGGGCGGCCAGTACTTC
CDR3aa: CASSNPLCRPQGGQYF

v_gene: TRBV18
abundance: once
d_gene: -
len: 14
j_gene: TRBJ2-5
CDR3nt: TGTGCCAGCTCACCACTGACAGGTCAAGAGACCCAGTACTTC
CDR3aa: CASSPLTGQETQYF

v_gene: TRBV28
abundance: -
d_gene: TRBD1
len: 17
j_gene: TRBJ1-5
CDR3nt: TGTGCCAGCAGTCCACTACCGGGGACAGGGGGAGATCAGCCCCAGCATTTT
CDR3aa: CASSPLPGTGGDQPQHF

v_gene: TRBV30
abundance: -
d_gene: -
len: 13
j_gene: TRBJ1-1
CDR3nt: TGTGCCTGGAATGGGGCCTCGAACACTGAAGCTTTCTTT
CDR3aa: CAWNGASNTEAFF

v_gene: TRBV28
abundance: -
d_gene: TRBD2
len: 15
j_gene: TRBJ2-1
CDR3nt: TGTGCCACCACCCCCGGGACTAGCGGAGGTAATGAGCAGTTCTTC
CDR3aa: CATTPGTSGGNEQFF

v_gene: TRBV6-5
abundance: -
d_gene: TRBD1
len: 15
j_gene: TRBJ1-1
CDR3nt: TGTGCCAGCAGTTACCATAACAGGGGGCAGACTGAAGCTTTCTTT
CDR3aa: CASSYHNRGQTEAFF

v_gene: TRBV3-1/TRBV3-2
abundance: -
d_gene: -
len: 14
j_gene: TRBJ2-3
CDR3nt: TGTGCCAGCAGCCGAAGGGGGGGCCCCGATACGCAGTATTTT
CDR3aa: CASSRRGGPDTQYF

v_gene: TRBV28
abundance: once
d_gene: TRBD2
len: 15
j_gene: TRBJ2-5
CDR3nt: TGTGCCAGCAGTTTACTAGCGGGGGGCCAAGAGACCCAGTACTTC
CDR3aa: CASSLLAGGQETQYF

v_gene: TRBV27
abundance: -
d_gene: TRBD1
len: 15
j_gene: TRBJ1-4
CDR3nt: TGTGCCAGCCGTACAGGGGGCGCGGGAGATGAAAAACTGTTTTTT
CDR3aa: CASRTGGAGDEKLFF

v_gene: TRBV28
abundance: -
d_gene: TRBD2
len: 15
j_gene: TRBJ2-5
CDR3nt: TGTGCCAGCAGTTTACTAGCGGGATTCCAAGAGACCCAGTACTTC
CDR3aa: CASSLLAGFQETQYF

v_gene: TRBV6-1
abundance: few
d_gene: TRBD1
len: 17
j_gene: TRBJ1-3
CDR3nt: TGTGCCAGCAGTGAAGGGGCAGGGGGAAGTTCTGGAAACACCATATATTTT
CDR3aa: CASSEGAGGSSGNTIYF

v_gene: TRBV7-8
abundance: once
d_gene: -
len: 15
j_gene: TRBJ1-2
CDR3nt: TGTGCCAGCAGCTGGGGGGATGTGTTTAACTATGGCTACACCTTC
CDR3aa: CASSWGDVFNYGYTF

v_gene: TRBV5-1
abundance: -
d_gene: TRBD2
len: 17
j_gene: TRBJ2-1
CDR3nt: TGCGCCAGCAGCTTACTAGCGGGCTCCAGCTCCTACAATGAGCAGTTCTTC
CDR3aa: CASSLLAGSSSYNEQFF

v_gene: TRBV6-6
abundance: -
d_gene: -
len: 16
j_gene: TRBJ1-4
CDR3nt: TGTGCCAGCAGTTTGATTGGAGGTGGGGGGAGGGGAAAACTGTTTTTT
CDR3aa: CASSLIGGGGRGKLFF

v_gene: TRBV5-1
abundance: -
d_gene: -
len: 15
j_gene: TRBJ1-1
CDR3nt: TGCGCCAGCAGCACGAATACAGGAATGAACACTGAAGCTTTCTTT
CDR3aa: CASSTNTGMNTEAFF

v_gene: TRBV7-8
abundance: -
d_gene: TRBD1
len: 15
j_gene: TRBJ1-2
CDR3nt: TGTGCCAGCACCTACCGGGACAGGGGACCATATGGCTACACCTTC
CDR3aa: CASTYRDRGPYGYTF

v_gene: TRBV12-3/TRBV12-4
abundance: once
d_gene: -
len: 13
j_gene: TRBJ2-2
CDR3nt: TGTGCCAGCACCCCGGGGTCCACCGGGGAGCTGTTTTTT
CDR3aa: CASTPGSTGELFF

v_gene: TRBV5-6
abundance: -
d_gene: -
len: 15
j_gene: TRBJ1-2
CDR3nt: TGTGCCAGCAGCTTGACAGGCGGGGCCCGGGGGGGCTACACCTTC
CDR3aa: CASSLTGGARGGYTF

v_gene: TRBV28
abundance: -
d_gene: TRBD1
len: 17
j_gene: TRBJ2-2
CDR3nt: TGTGCCAGCAGTTTGGGGACAGGGACGGCGAACACCGGGGAGCTGTTTTTT
CDR3aa: CASSLGTGTANTGELFF

v_gene: TRBV5-4
abundance: -
d_gene: -
len: 15
j_gene: TRBJ1-3
CDR3nt: TGTGCCAGCAGCTTGGACAGGGTAACGGGAAACACCATATATTTT
CDR3aa: CASSLDRVTGNTIYF

v_gene: TRBV7-3
abundance: -
d_gene: TRBD1
len: 13
j_gene: TRBJ1-4
CDR3nt: TGTGCCAGCAGTCCCGGGACAGGGGACAAACTGTTTTTT
CDR3aa: CASSPGTGDKLFF

v_gene: TRBV25-1
abundance: -
d_gene: -
len: 14
j_gene: TRBJ1-1
CDR3nt: TGTGCCAGCAGTGTGTTGTCGGGGAACACTGAAGCTTTCTTT
CDR3aa: CASSVLSGNTEAFF